Listed below are T cell receptor beta chains from one sample, sequenced in a study of human T cells and chemical hapten exposure. TCRdb processed the RACE reads anew with MiXCR; each CDR3 protein has one entry. The sample lists roughly 97,000 distinct CDR3 sequences, roughly a quarter occurring once. The sequenced sample was whole blood, obtained in connection with sensitization to the hapten diphenylcyclopropenone (DPC). Receptor source: a man in his forties with alopecia areata. Some clones in this sample may be carry-over from other donors' samples. The CDR3 runs from the conserved cysteine through the conserved F or W. D genes are given only for firm matches. Size is stated for part of the rows, as once, few or many counts, or as a class when the clone is expanded.

DNA	CDR3	D	length	size	J	V
TGTGCCAGCAGTGAGGGGACATCGCGAATGGGTGAGCAGTTCTTC	CASSEGTSRMGEQFF	.	15	.	TRBJ2-1	TRBV2
TGTGCCAGCAGCTTTAAGGGGTTACCTGAAGCTTTCTTT	CASSFKGLPEAFF	.	13	.	TRBJ1-1	TRBV5-4
TGTGCCAGCAGCTTAGTCCCGAAATCCTACGAGCAGTACTTC	CASSLVPKSYEQYF	.	14	few	TRBJ2-7	TRBV13
TGTGCCAGCAGCTCCATCACAGATACGCAGTATTTT	CASSSITDTQYF	.	12	.	TRBJ2-3	TRBV11-2
TGTGCCAGCAGTTTATTAGGGGCTGGGGCCAACGTCCTGACTTTC	CASSLLGAGANVLTF	.	15	few	TRBJ2-6	TRBV27
TGTGCCATCAGTGCCCGGGCCGGAGGGAGAGGTACAGATACGCAGTATTTT	CAISARAGGRGTDTQYF	.	17	few	TRBJ2-3	TRBV10-3
TGTGCCAGCAGCCTGTCGAGGGAGACCCAGTACTTC	CASSLSRETQYF	.	12	.	TRBJ2-5	TRBV3-1
TGTGCCACCAGCAGGGGACTAGCGGGGGGGGCCCAAGAGGCCCAGTACTTC	CATSRGLAGGAQEAQYF	TRBD2	17	.	TRBJ2-5	TRBV15
TGTGCCAGCAGTCCAGCAACCTGGGGTACGCAGTATTTT	CASSPATWGTQYF	.	13	.	TRBJ2-3	TRBV12-3/TRBV12-4
TGTGCCACCAGTGAAGCCGGACATCCTTCCGAGCAGTACTTC	CATSEAGHPSEQYF	.	14	.	TRBJ2-7	TRBV24-1
TGTGCCAGCAGCCGGACAGAACTCTATGGCTACACCTTC	CASSRTELYGYTF	.	13	.	TRBJ1-2	TRBV5-6
TGTGCCAGCAGTGCAAGACAGGAGTCCTACAATGAGCAGTTCTTC	CASSARQESYNEQFF	.	15	few	TRBJ2-1	TRBV2
TGCAGTGCTAGTTCTAGGGGTGCCTCCTATAATTCACCCCTCCACTTT	CSASSRGASYNSPLHF	.	16	.	TRBJ1-6	TRBV20-1
TGTGCCAGCAGTCCGAGTCCCGGGACTCGAGACAATGAGCAGTTCTTC	CASSPSPGTRDNEQFF	.	16	.	TRBJ2-1	TRBV12-3/TRBV12-4
TGTGCCAGCAGTTTAGGCCGTCGGGAAAAACTGTTTTTT	CASSLGRREKLFF	.	13	.	TRBJ1-4	TRBV28
TGCGCCAGCAGCTCCGGGACAGCGGCGTTTTATAGCAATCAGCCCCAGCATTTT	CASSSGTAAFYSNQPQHF	TRBD1	18	.	TRBJ1-5	TRBV23-1
TGTGCCAGCAGTTCCGCGGGGGGCACTGAAGCTTTCTTT	CASSSAGGTEAFF	.	13	once	TRBJ1-1	TRBV12-3/TRBV12-4
TGTGCCAGCAGCGTAGAAGGGACAGCCTACAATGAGCAGTTCTTC	CASSVEGTAYNEQFF	TRBD1	15	few	TRBJ2-1	TRBV9
TGTGCCAGCAGCGTAGAAGGGGGGGAAGCTTTCTTT	CASSVEGGEAFF	.	12	few	TRBJ1-1	TRBV9
TGTGCCAGTAGTATAGTCCGTAGGGGTGAGCAGTTCTTC	CASSIVRRGEQFF	.	13	.	TRBJ2-1	TRBV19
TGTGCCGGGGCCCCGGGGGATGAAGAGACCCAGTACTTC	CAGAPGDEETQYF	.	13	few	TRBJ2-5	TRBV7-2
TGTGCCAGCAGACAGGGGTCTGCCACCGGGGAGCTGTTTTTT	CASRQGSATGELFF	TRBD1	14	.	TRBJ2-2	TRBV6-1
TGCGCCAGCAGCCAAGATGCGGGGGATGAGCAGTTCTTC	CASSQDAGDEQFF	TRBD2	13	.	TRBJ2-1	TRBV4-3
TGTGCCAGCAGTTTTTCTCCTGTCGGAGAGCTGTTTTTT	CASSFSPVGELFF	.	13	.	TRBJ2-2	TRBV27
TGCAGTGCTAGAGCTACCGGGACTAGCTACGAGCAGTACTTC	CSARATGTSYEQYF	TRBD2	14	.	TRBJ2-7	TRBV20-1
TGTGCCAGCAGTCCTAGGCGGCTAGCGGGAAACAATGAGCAGTTCTTC	CASSPRRLAGNNEQFF	TRBD2	16	few	TRBJ2-1	TRBV7-9
TGTGCCAGCAGTTACTCGAGGACTAGCGGGGCGAAGTACTTC	CASSYSRTSGAKYF	TRBD2	14	.	TRBJ2-4	TRBV6-5
TGTGCCAGCAGCCAGGGGAGCGGGGCCTACAATGAGCAGTTCTTC	CASSQGSGAYNEQFF	.	15	once	TRBJ2-1	TRBV6-6
TGTGCCAGCAGTCCCGGGACAGGGAGAGGGAATGAGCAGTTCTTC	CASSPGTGRGNEQFF	TRBD1	15	.	TRBJ2-1	TRBV12-3/TRBV12-4